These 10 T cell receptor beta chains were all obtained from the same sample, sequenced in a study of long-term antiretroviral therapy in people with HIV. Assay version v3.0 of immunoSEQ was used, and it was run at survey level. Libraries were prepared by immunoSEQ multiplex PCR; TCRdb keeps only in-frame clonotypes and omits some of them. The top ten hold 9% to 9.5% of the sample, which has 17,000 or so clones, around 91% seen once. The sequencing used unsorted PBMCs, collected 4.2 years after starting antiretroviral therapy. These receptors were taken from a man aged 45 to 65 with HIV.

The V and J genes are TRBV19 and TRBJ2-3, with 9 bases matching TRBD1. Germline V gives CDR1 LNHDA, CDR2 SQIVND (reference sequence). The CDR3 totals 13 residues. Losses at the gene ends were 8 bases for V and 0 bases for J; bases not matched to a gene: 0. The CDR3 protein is CASGTGSTDTQYF. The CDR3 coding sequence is TGTGCCAGTGGGACAGGGAGCACAGATACGCAGTATTTT.

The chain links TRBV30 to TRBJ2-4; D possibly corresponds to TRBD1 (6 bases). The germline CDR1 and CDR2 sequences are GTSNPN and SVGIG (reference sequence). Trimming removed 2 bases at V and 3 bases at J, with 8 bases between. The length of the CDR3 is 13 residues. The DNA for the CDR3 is TGTGCCTGGAGTCTAGGGGGCAAAAACATTCAGTACTTC. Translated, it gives CAWSLGGKNIQYF.

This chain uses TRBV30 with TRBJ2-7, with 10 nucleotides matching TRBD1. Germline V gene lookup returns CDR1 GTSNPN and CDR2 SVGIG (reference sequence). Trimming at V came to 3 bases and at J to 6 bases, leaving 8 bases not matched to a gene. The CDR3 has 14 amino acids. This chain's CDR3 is CAWSHGTGVSEQYF. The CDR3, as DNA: TGTGCCTGGAGCCACGGGACAGGGGTAAGCGAGCAGTACTTC.

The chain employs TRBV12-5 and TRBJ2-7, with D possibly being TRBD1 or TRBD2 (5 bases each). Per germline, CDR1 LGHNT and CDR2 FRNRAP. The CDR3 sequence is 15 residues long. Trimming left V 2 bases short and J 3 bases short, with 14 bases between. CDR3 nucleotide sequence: TGTGCTAGTGGTTTGCCCTCGGGACGGAACTACGAGCAGTACTTC. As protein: CASGLPSGRNYEQYF.

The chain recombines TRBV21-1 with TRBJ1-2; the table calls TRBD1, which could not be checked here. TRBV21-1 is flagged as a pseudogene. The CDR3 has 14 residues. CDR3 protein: CASSRSGAHYGYTF. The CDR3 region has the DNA TGTGCCAGCAGCCGATCAGGGGCTCATTATGGCTACACCTTC.

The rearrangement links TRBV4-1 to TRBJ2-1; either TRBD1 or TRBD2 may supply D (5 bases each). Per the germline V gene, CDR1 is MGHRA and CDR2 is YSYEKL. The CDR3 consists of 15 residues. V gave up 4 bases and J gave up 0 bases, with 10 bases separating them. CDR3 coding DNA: TGCGCCAGCAGCCCGGGACCCGGCTCCTACAATGAGCAGTTCTTC. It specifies CASSPGPGSYNEQFF.

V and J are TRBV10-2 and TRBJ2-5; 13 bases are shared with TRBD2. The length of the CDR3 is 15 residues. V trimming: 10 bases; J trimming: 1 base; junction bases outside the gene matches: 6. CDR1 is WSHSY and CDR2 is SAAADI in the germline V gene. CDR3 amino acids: CATDTSGGAQETQYF. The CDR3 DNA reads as TGCGCCACCGATACTAGCGGGGGGGCCCAAGAGACCCAGTACTTC.

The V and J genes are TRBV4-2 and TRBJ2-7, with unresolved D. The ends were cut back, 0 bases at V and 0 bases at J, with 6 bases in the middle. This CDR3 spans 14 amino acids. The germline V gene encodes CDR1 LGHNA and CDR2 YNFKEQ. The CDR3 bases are TGTGCCAGCAGCCAAGATCCCGGCTCCTACGAGCAGTACTTC. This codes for CASSQDPGSYEQYF.

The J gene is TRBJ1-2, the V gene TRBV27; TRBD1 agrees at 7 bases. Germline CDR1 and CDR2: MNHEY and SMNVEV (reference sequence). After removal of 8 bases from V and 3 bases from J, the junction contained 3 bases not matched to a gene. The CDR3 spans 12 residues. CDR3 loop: CASRTGDYGYTF. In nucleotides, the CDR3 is TGTGCCAGCCGTACAGGGGACTATGGCTACACCTTC.

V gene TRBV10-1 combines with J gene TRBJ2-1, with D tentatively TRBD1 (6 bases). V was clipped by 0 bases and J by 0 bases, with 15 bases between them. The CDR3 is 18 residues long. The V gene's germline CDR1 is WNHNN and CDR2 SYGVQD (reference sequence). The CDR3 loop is CASSESGAGAISYNEQFF. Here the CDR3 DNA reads TGCGCCAGCAGTGAGTCAGGGGCAGGGGCGATCTCCTACAATGAGCAGTTCTTC.